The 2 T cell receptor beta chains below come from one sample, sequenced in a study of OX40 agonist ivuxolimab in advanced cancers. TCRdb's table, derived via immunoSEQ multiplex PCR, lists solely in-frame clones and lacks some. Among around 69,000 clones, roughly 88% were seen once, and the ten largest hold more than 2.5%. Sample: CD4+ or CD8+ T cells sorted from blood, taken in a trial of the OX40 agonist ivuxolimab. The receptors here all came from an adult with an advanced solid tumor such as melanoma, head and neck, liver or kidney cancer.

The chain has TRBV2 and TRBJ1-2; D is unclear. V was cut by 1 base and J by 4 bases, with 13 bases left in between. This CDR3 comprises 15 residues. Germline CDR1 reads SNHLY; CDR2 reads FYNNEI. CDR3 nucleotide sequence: TGTGCCAGCAGTGAAGAAATCAGAGCCACCTATGGCTACACCTTC. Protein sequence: CASSEEIRATYGYTF.

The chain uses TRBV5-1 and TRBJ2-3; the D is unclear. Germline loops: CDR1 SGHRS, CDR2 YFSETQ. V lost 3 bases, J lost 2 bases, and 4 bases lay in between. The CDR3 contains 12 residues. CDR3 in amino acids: CASSSFTDTQYF. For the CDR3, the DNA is TGCGCCAGCAGCTCGTTCACAGATACGCAGTATTTT. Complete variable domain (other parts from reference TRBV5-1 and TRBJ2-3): KAGVTQTPRYLIKTRGQQVTLSCSPISGHRSVSWYQQTPGQGLQFLFEYFSETQRNKGNFPGRFSGRQFSNSRSEMNVSTLELGDSALYLCASSSFTDTQYFGPGTRLTVL.